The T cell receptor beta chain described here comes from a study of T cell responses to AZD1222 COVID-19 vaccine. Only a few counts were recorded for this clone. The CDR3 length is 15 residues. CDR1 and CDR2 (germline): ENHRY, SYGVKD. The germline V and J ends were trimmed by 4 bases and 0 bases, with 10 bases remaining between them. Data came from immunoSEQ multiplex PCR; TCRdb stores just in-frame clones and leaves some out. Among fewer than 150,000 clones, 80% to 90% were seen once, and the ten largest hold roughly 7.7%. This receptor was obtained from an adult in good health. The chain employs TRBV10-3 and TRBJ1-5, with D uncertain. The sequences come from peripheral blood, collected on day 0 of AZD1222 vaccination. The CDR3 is CAISGGAYSNQPQHF. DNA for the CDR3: TGTGCCATCAGTGGGGGAGCCTATAGCAATCAGCCCCAGCATTTT.